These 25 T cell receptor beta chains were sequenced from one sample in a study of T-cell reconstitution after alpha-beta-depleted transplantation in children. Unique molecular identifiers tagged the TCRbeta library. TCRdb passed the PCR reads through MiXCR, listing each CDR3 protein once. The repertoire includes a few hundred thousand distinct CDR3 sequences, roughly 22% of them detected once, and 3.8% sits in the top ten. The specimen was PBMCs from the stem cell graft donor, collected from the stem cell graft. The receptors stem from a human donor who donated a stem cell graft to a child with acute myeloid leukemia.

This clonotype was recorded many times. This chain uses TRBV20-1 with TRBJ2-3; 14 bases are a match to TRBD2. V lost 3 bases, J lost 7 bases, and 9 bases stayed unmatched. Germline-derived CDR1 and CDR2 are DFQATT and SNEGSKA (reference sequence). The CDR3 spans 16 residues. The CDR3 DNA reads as TGCAGTGCTAGGGCCGGGACTAGCGGGAGAGGGAATACGCAGTATTTT. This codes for CSARAGTSGRGNTQYF.

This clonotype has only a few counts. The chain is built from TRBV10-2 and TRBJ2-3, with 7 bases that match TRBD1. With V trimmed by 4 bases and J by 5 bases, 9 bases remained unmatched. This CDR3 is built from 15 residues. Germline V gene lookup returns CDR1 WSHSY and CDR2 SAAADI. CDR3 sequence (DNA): TGCGCCAGCAGTGTTGAGGGGGCGCCTTTAGATACGCAGTATTTT. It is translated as CASSVEGAPLDTQYF.

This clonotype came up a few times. The chain's CDR3 is CSAEPGGSRRNTEAFF. The CDR3 DNA sequence: TGCAGTGCTGAGCCGGGGGGCAGTAGGAGGAACACTGAAGCTTTCTTT. This chain uses TRBV20-1 with TRBJ1-1, with a tentative D call TRBD1 (6 bases). Trimming cost V 5 bases and J 1 base, with 20 bases left between them. The V gene's germline CDR1 is DFQATT and CDR2 SNEGSKA (reference sequence). The CDR3 has 16 amino acids.

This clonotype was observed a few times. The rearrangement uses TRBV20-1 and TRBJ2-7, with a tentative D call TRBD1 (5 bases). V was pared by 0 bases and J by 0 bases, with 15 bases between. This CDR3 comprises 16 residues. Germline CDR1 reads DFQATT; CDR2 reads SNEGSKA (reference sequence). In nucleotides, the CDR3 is TGCAGTGCTAGAGATACCGGCCAGGGAAGCTCCTACGAGCAGTACTTC. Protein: CSARDTGQGSSYEQYF.

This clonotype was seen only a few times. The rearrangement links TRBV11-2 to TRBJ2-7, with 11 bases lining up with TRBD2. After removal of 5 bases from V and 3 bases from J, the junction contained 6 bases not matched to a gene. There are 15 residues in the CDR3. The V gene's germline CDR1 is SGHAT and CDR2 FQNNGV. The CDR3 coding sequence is TGTGCCAGCAGCCGACTAGCGGGGAGACACTACGAGCAGTACTTC. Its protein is CASSRLAGRHYEQYF. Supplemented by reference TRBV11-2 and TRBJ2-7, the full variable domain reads EAGVAQSPRYKIIEKRQSVAFWCNPISGHATLYWYQQILGQGPKLLIQFQNNGVVDDSQLPKDRFSAERLKGVDSTLKIQPAKLEDSAVYLCASSRLAGRHYEQYFGPGTRLTVT.

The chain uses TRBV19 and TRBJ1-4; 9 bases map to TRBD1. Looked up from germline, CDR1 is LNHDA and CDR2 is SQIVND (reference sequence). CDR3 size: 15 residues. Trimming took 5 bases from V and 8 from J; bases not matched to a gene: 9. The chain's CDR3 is CASSPTWTGVEKLFF. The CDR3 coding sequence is TGTGCCAGTAGTCCCACCTGGACAGGGGTAGAAAAACTGTTTTTT.

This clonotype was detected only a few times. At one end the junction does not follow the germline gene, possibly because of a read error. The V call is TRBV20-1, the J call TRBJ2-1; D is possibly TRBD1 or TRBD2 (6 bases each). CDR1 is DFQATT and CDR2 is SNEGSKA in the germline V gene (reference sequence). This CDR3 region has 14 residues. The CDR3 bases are TGCAGTGCCAGGAGACTAGGGGGATACAGTGAGCAGTTCTTC. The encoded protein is CSARRLGGYSEQFF.

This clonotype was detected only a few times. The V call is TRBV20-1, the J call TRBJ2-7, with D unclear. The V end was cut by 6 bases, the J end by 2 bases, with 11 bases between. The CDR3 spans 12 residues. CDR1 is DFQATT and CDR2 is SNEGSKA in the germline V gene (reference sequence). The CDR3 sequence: CSATDGTYEQYF. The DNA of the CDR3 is TGCAGTGCCACGGACGGAACCTACGAGCAGTACTTC.

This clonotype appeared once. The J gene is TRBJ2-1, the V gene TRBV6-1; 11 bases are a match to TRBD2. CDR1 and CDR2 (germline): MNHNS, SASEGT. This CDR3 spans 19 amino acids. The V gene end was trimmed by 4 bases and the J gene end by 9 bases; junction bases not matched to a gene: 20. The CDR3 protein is CASSGRGLAGGRGRGEQFF. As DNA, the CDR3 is TGTGCCAGCAGTGGTAGGGGGCTAGCGGGAGGCCGCGGGCGGGGTGAGCAGTTCTTC.

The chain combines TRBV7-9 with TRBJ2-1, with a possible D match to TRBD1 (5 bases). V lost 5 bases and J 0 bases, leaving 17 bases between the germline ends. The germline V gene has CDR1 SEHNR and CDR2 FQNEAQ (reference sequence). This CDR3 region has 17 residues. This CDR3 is CASSPRSTGSSYNEQFF. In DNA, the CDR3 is TGTGCCAGCAGCCCCCGGTCTACAGGAAGCTCCTACAATGAGCAGTTCTTC.

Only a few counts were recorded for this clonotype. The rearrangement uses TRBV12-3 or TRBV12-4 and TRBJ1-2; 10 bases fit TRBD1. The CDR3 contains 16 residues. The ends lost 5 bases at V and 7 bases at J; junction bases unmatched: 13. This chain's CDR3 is CASSDRDRGREGGYTF. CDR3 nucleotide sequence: TGTGCCAGCAGTGACCGGGACAGGGGCAGGGAGGGTGGCTACACCTTC.

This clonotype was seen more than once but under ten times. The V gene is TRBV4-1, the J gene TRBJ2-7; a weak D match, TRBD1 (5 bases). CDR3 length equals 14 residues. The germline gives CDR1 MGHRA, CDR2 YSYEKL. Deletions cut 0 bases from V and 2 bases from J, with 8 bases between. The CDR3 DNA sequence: TGCGCCAGCAGCCAAGAAGGGGCGACCTACGAGCAGTACTTC. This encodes CASSQEGATYEQYF.

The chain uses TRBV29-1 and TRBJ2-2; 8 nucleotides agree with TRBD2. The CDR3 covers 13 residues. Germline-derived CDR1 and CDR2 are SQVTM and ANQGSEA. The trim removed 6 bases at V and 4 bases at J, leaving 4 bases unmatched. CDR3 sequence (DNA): TGCAGCGTACGGGAGGGCCCCACCGGGGAGCTGTTTTTT. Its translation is CSVREGPTGELFF.

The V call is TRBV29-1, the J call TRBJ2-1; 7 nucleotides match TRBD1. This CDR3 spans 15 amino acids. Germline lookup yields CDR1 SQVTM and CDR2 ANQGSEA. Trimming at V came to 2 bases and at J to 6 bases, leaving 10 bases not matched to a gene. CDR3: CSVENPATGSNEQFF. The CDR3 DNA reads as TGCAGCGTTGAAAACCCTGCGACAGGGTCCAATGAGCAGTTCTTC.

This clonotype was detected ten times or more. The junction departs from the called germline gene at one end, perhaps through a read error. CDR3 nucleotides: TGCAGCGCCATAGGCCTAGCGGGCACTCCTGACTTC. This gives the protein CSAIGLAGTPDF. J is TRBJ2-7 and V is TRBV29-1, with 8 bases matching TRBD2. This CDR3 is built from 12 residues. The V gene's germline CDR1 is SQVTM and CDR2 ANQGSEA.

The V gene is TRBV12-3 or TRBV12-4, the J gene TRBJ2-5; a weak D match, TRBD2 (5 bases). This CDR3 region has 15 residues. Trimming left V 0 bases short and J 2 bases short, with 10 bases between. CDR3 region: CASSLAHGVQETQYF. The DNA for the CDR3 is TGTGCCAGCAGTTTAGCGCACGGGGTACAAGAGACCCAGTACTTC.

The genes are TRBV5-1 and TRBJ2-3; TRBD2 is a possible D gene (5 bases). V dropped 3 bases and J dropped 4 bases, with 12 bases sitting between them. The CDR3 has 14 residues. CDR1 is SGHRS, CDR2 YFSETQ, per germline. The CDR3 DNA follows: TGCGCCAGCAGCTCGGCGGAGGAATCAGATACGCAGTATTTT. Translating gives CASSSAEESDTQYF. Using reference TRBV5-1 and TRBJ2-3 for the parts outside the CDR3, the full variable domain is KAGVTQTPRYLIKTRGQQVTLSCSPISGHRSVSWYQQTPGQGLQFLFEYFSETQRNKGNFPGRFSGRQFSNSRSEMNVSTLELGDSALYLCASSSAEESDTQYFGPGTRLTVL.

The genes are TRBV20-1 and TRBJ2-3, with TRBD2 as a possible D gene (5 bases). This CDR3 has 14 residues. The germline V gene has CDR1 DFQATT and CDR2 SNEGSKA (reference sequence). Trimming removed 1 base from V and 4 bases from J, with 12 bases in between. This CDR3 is CSARVGAAADTQYF. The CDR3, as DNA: TGCAGTGCTAGAGTGGGAGCGGCGGCAGATACGCAGTATTTT.

CDR3 nucleotide sequence: TGTGCCAGCAGAGAGACTAGCGGGAGTTCACGGGACAAAAACATTCAGTACTTC. Translated: CASRETSGSSRDKNIQYF. This chain joins TRBV2 and TRBJ2-4; TRBD2 matches at 12 bases. The junction had 12 bases not matched to a gene; V was cut back by 6 bases and J by 3 bases. Germline V CDR1 and CDR2: SNHLY, FYNNEI. The CDR3 has 18 amino acids. Looking up the rest from reference TRBV2 and TRBJ2-4 gives the full variable domain: EPEVTQTPSHQVTQMGQEVILRCVPISNHLYFYWYRQILGQKVEFLVSFYNNEISEKSEIFDDQFSVERPDGSNFTLKIRSTKLEDSAMYFCASRETSGSSRDKNIQYFGAGTRLSVL.

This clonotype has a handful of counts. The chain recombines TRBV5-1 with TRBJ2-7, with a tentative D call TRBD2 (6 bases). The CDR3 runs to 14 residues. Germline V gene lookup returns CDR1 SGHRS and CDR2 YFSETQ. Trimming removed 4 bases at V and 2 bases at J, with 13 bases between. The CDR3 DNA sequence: TGCGCCAGCAGCGTTAGCGGACCCACCTACGAGCAGTACTTC. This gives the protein CASSVSGPTYEQYF. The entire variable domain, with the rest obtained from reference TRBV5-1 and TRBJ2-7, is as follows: KAGVTQTPRYLIKTRGQQVTLSCSPISGHRSVSWYQQTPGQGLQFLFEYFSETQRNKGNFPGRFSGRQFSNSRSEMNVSTLELGDSALYLCASSVSGPTYEQYFGPGTRLTVT.

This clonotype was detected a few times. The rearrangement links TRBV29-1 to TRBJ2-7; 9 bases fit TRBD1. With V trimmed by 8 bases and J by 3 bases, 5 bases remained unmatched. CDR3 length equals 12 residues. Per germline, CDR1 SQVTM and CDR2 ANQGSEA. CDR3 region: CSIQGASYEQYF. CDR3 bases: TGCAGCATACAGGGGGCCAGCTACGAGCAGTACTTC.

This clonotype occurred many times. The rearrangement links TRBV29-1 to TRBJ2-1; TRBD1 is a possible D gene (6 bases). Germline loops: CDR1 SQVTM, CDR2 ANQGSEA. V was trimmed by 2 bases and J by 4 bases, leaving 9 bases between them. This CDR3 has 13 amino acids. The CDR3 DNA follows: TGCAGCGTTGAAAACAGGGTGTACAATGAGCAGTTCTTC. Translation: CSVENRVYNEQFF.

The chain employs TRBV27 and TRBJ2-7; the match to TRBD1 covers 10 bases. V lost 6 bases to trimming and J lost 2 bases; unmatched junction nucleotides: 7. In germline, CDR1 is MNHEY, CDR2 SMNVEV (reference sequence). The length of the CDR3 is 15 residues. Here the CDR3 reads CASRAPGQGTYEQYF. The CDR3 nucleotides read TGTGCCAGCAGAGCACCGGGACAGGGGACCTACGAGCAGTACTTC.

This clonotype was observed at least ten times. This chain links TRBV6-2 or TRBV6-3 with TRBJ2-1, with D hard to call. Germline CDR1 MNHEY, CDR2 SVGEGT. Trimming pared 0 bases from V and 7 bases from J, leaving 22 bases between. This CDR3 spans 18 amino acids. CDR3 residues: CASSYSTLLLPSENEQFF. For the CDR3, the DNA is TGTGCCAGCAGTTACTCCACCCTCCTGCTTCCCTCTGAGAATGAGCAGTTCTTC.

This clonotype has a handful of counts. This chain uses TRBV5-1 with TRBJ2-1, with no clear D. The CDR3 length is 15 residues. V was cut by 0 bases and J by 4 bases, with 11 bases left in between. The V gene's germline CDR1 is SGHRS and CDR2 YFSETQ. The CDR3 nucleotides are TGCGCCAGCAGCTTGGGCTCTCCACCATACAATGAGCAGTTCTTC. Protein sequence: CASSLGSPPYNEQFF.